Below, 7 T cell receptor beta chains from the same sample are listed, as sequenced in a study of blood T cell repertoires in COVID-19. Some clones are missing from TCRdb's copy, which holds only in-frame ones; the method was immunoSEQ multiplex PCR. The sample records under 170,000 clones, roughly nine tenths being singletons. Sequenced: peripheral blood. Source of these receptors: a woman aged 60 to 75 with active or convalescent COVID-19.

The CDR3 DNA reads TGTGCCAGCAGCTTAGCGGCCACCTCCTACAATGAGCAGTTCTTC. Its protein is CASSLAATSYNEQFF. The J gene is TRBJ2-1, the V gene TRBV7-2; D gene unclear. This CDR3 comprises 15 residues. The germline CDR1 and CDR2 sequences are SGHTA and FQGNSA. The ends were cut back, 0 bases at V and 0 bases at J, with 6 bases in the middle.

This chain joins TRBV7-2 and TRBJ1-1; 7 nucleotides align to TRBD1. The trim removed 4 bases at V and 3 bases at J, leaving 11 bases unmatched. The CDR3 totals 16 residues. Germline CDR1 is SGHTA and CDR2 is FQGNSA. CDR3 DNA sequence: TGTGCCAGCAGCTCACCCGACAGGGCCGGGGACACTGAAGCTTTCTTT. Translation gives CASSSPDRAGDTEAFF.

The rearrangement links TRBV12-3 or TRBV12-4 to TRBJ1-2; 7 bases match TRBD1. The CDR3 is made up of 13 amino acids. With V trimmed by 6 bases and J by 7 bases, 8 bases remained unmatched. The CDR3 bases are TGTGCCAGCAGAATACAGGGGAGAGGTGGCTACACCTTC. Its protein is CASRIQGRGGYTF.

The chain recombines TRBV4-1 with TRBJ2-3; D may be TRBD2 (5 bases). V was clipped by 8 bases and J by 9 bases, with 21 bases between them. Per the germline V gene, CDR1 is MGHRA and CDR2 is YSYEKL. CDR3 size: 14 residues. The CDR3 DNA follows: TGCGCCAGCTCCACGATCAAATTTACGGGGACGCAGTATTTT. Its translation: CASSTIKFTGTQYF.

This chain connects TRBV7-8 to TRBJ1-2; 7 nucleotides line up with TRBD1. Germline V CDR1 and CDR2: SGHVS, FQNEAQ. V was clipped by 1 base and J by 4 bases; unmatched bases: 0. The length of the CDR3 is 13 residues. CDR3 sequence reads: CASSLGDSYGYTF. The CDR3 DNA is TGTGCCAGCAGCTTAGGGGACAGCTATGGCTACACCTTC.

This rearrangement joins TRBV14 to TRBJ1-1; the D gene is possibly TRBD1 (5 bases). CDR3 length equals 13 residues. V was trimmed by 5 bases and J by 1 base, leaving 8 bases between them. The germline CDR1 and CDR2 sequences are SGHDN and FVKESK. The CDR3 DNA reads TGTGCCAGCAGCAAACAGGAGAACACTGAAGCTTTCTTT. Amino acids: CASSKQENTEAFF.

The chain uses TRBV7-2 and TRBJ2-7; 9 nucleotides line up with TRBD1. CDR3 length equals 14 residues. The ends lost 5 bases at V and 6 bases at J; junction bases unmatched: 8. Germline V gene lookup returns CDR1 SGHTA and CDR2 FQGNSA. CDR3 amino acids: CASSLSGQGGEQYF. CDR3 in DNA: TGTGCCAGCAGCCTATCGGGACAGGGAGGCGAGCAGTACTTC.